This section outlines one TCR beta chain sequence together with its context. TCRdb's table, derived via immunoSEQ multiplex PCR, lists solely in-frame clones and lacks some. The sample has about 110,000 clones, around four fifths seen once. The germline V gene encodes CDR1 SGHNT and CDR2 YYREEE (reference sequence). The CDR3 contains 15 residues. Trimming took 3 bases from V and 2 from J, leaving 14 bases between them. These data come from a study of control samples from healthy donors and cancer patients. Sequenced sample: blood. The J gene is TRBJ1-2, the V gene TRBV5-4, with D possibly being TRBD1 (5 bases). The sequence was obtained from a woman in her fifties or sixties in good health. The CDR3 nucleotides are TGTGCCAGCAGCTCTGGCCGACAGCGGAACTATGGCTACACCTTC. It specifies CASSSGRQRNYGYTF.